The next 20 T cell receptor beta chains were all read from a single sample in a study of blood T cell repertoires in COVID-19. Sequenced by immunoSEQ multiplex PCR; TCRdb stores in-frame clones only, minus some. The table shows nearly 300,000 clones, with about 87% occurring only once. The material sequenced was peripheral blood. These receptors came from a woman aged 25-40 years who had recovered from COVID-19.

The chain joins TRBV7-8 to TRBJ1-2, with D possibly being TRBD1 (5 bases). CDR1 and CDR2 (germline): SGHVS, FQNEAQ. The V end lost 6 bases, the J end lost 4 bases, and 15 bases lay between the germline ends. The CDR3 has 14 amino acids. The CDR3 DNA reads as TGTGCCAGCAGGCGGACAAGGGAGGCCTATGGCTACACCTTC. Encoded protein: CASRRTREAYGYTF.

The chain has TRBV23-1 and TRBJ1-2; 7 positions agree with TRBD1. TRBV23-1 is assigned to the ORF class and has an uncertain function. V dropped 3 bases and J dropped 6; count of bases not matched to a gene: 13. There are 16 residues in the CDR3. DNA of the CDR3: TGCGCCAGCAGTCATCCCACCGGACAGGAAGGACATGGCTACACCTTC. Protein sequence: CASSHPTGQEGHGYTF.

The chain joins TRBV3-1 (or the pseudogene TRBV3-2) to TRBJ1-1; D might be TRBD1 (5 bases). Germline V CDR1 and CDR2: LGHDT, YNNKEL (reference sequence). The CDR3 is 13 residues long. Trimming stripped 5 bases from V and 1 base from J, with 8 bases between. The CDR3 sequence: CASSGGGNTEAFF. Written as DNA, the CDR3 is TGTGCCAGCAGCGGCGGGGGGAACACTGAAGCTTTCTTT.

This chain links TRBV3-1 (or the pseudogene TRBV3-2) with TRBJ1-5, with D possibly matching TRBD1 (6 bases). With 8 bases removed from V and 6 bases from J, the gap between germline ends came to 17 bases. The CDR3 extends over 14 amino acids. Germline CDR1 and CDR2: LGHDT and YNNKEL (reference sequence). CDR3 in DNA: TGTGCCAGCGGGTCCAACAGGGTAAGTCAGCCCCAGCATTTT. Translation: CASGSNRVSQPQHF.

This rearrangement joins TRBV3-1 (or the pseudogene TRBV3-2) to TRBJ2-7, with unresolved D. V shed 1 base and J shed 3 bases, with 4 bases lying between them. The CDR3 runs to 12 residues. The germline CDR1 and CDR2 sequences are LGHDT and YNNKEL (reference sequence). CDR3 amino acids: CASSQVGYEQYF. The DNA of the CDR3 is TGTGCCAGCAGCCAAGTCGGCTACGAGCAGTACTTC.

The chain uses TRBV19 and TRBJ1-4, with D perhaps matching TRBD1 (5 bases). Germline V gene data show CDR1 as LNHDA and CDR2 as SQIVND (reference sequence). The V end lost 1 base, the J end lost 7 bases, and 10 bases lay between the germline ends. CDR3 length: 14 amino acids. CDR3 in amino acids: CASSIAGLGEKLFF. The DNA for the CDR3 is TGTGCCAGTAGTATAGCAGGGTTGGGTGAAAAACTGTTTTTT.

This chain links TRBV5-1 with TRBJ1-1, with D unclear. The V gene lost 0 bases and the J gene lost 4 bases, with 10 bases spanning the gap. The CDR3 spans 14 residues. Germline lookup yields CDR1 SGHRS and CDR2 YFSETQ. The CDR3 nucleotides read TGCGCCAGCAGCTTGGCCTCTCGGGGCACTGAAGCTTTCTTT. Translated, it gives CASSLASRGTEAFF.

The chain has TRBV24-1 and TRBJ1-2, with a possible D match to TRBD1 (6 bases). Between the trimmed V and J ends, which lost 8 bases and 6 bases, there was a span of 15 bases. The CDR3 spans 13 residues. The V gene's germline CDR1 is KGHDR and CDR2 SFDVKD. CDR3 nucleotides: TGTGCCACCAAGAACCGGGACACGGATGGCTACACCTTC. Its protein is CATKNRDTDGYTF.

This clone has a single count. The chain has TRBV28 and TRBJ1-2; D is undetermined. This CDR3 comprises 14 residues. Per the germline V gene, CDR1 is MDHEN and CDR2 is SYDVKM. V lost 6 bases and J lost 8, with 19 bases in between. CDR3 residues: CASRRVPSERGYTF. The CDR3 bases are TGTGCCAGCAGACGAGTACCCTCTGAGAGGGGCTACACCTTC.

The chain employs TRBV24-1 and TRBJ2-7; tentative D call: TRBD2 (5 bases). The CDR3 has 15 residues. V was clipped by 5 bases and J by 6 bases, with 19 bases between them. Germline assignment: CDR1 KGHDR and CDR2 SFDVKD. CDR3 DNA sequence: TGTGCCACCAGTGTCCCCGGGGAGAGAAAAAGCGAGCAGTACTTC. This sequence encodes CATSVPGERKSEQYF.

The rearrangement uses TRBV30 and TRBJ1-1; 9 bases align to TRBD1. CDR3 length: 14 amino acids. Trimming cost V 0 bases and J 6 bases; bases outside gene matches: 5. CDR1 and CDR2 from the germline V gene are GTSNPN and SVGIG (reference sequence). In nucleotides, the CDR3 is TGTGCCTGGAGTGTATTCCGGGACAGGGCTGAAGCTTTCTTT. It translates to CAWSVFRDRAEAFF.

This clone came up a few times. The chain uses TRBV7-9 and TRBJ1-2; TRBD1 agrees at 8 bases. Germline assignment: CDR1 SEHNR and CDR2 FQNEAQ (reference sequence). The V and J ends lost 5 bases and 4 bases, in that order; junction bases with no gene match: 12. This CDR3 is 16 amino acids long. This CDR3 is CASSPADRDTSYGYTF. Here the CDR3 DNA reads TGTGCCAGCAGCCCCGCGGACAGGGACACATCCTATGGCTACACCTTC. Filled out from reference TRBV7-9 and TRBJ1-2, the complete variable domain reads DTGVSQNPRHKITKRGQNVTFRCDPISEHNRLYWYRQTLGQGPEFLTYFQNEAQLEKSRLLSDRFSAERPKGSFSTLEIQRTEQGDSAMYLCASSPADRDTSYGYTFGSGTRLTVV.

This sequence joins TRBV2 and TRBJ1-2; TRBD1 matches at 7 bases. CDR1 and CDR2 (germline): SNHLY, FYNNEI. The CDR3 has 15 amino acids. V lost 2 bases, J lost 7 bases, and 10 bases stayed unmatched. This chain's CDR3 is CASSELAGGRSGYTF. The CDR3 bases are TGTGCCAGCAGTGAATTGGCAGGGGGGCGGTCTGGCTACACCTTC.

CDR3 sequence (DNA): TGTGCCAGCAGTGGGCAGGGGGATGAGCAGTTCTTC. Its protein is CASSGQGDEQFF. V usage is TRBV2 and J usage is TRBJ2-1; 7 bases align to TRBD1. The CDR3 length is 12 residues. V lost 4 bases and J lost 8; bases outside the gene matches: 2. CDR1 and CDR2 (germline): SNHLY, FYNNEI.

This sequence joins TRBV3-1 (or the pseudogene TRBV3-2) and TRBJ2-7, with TRBD2 identical over 8 bases. Trimming cost V 0 bases and J 1 base; bases outside gene matches: 8. Germline V lookup: CDR1 LGHDT, CDR2 YNNKEL (reference sequence). The CDR3 consists of 17 residues. The CDR3 sequence: CASSQDEVAGTSYEQYF. CDR3 nucleotides: TGTGCCAGCAGCCAAGATGAAGTAGCGGGGACTTCCTACGAGCAGTACTTC.

V and J are TRBV5-4 and TRBJ2-2; the D gene is possibly TRBD2 (5 bases). Between the trimmed V and J ends, which lost 4 bases and 6 bases, there was a span of 16 bases. The CDR3 spans 15 residues. The germline CDR1 and CDR2 sequences are SGHNT and YYREEE (reference sequence). CDR3 nucleotides: TGTGCCAGCAGCCCTACAGAGTTGGAGGCCGGGGAGCTGTTTTTT. This encodes CASSPTELEAGELFF.

The chain combines TRBV5-4 with TRBJ1-1; D may be TRBD1 (5 bases). The CDR3 is made up of 12 amino acids. Germline-derived CDR1 and CDR2 are SGHNT and YYREEE (reference sequence). Trimming cost V 2 bases and J 11 bases, with 13 bases left between them. The CDR3 nucleotides are TGTGCCAGCAGCTTTCAAGGGGAGGCGGCTTTCTTT. It translates to CASSFQGEAAFF.

The chain carries TRBV4-1 and TRBJ1-1, with TRBD1 matching over 7 bases. The germline CDR1 and CDR2 sequences are MGHRA and YSYEKL. There are 17 residues in the CDR3. J lost 9 bases, V lost 0 bases, and 16 bases had no gene match. The CDR3 nucleotides read TGCGCCAGCAGCCAAGAAACGAGACAGGGAAAGAGGCCCCAAGCTTTCTTT. It is translated as CASSQETRQGKRPQAFF.

Of note for this clone: This sample includes further DNA sequences coding for the same CDR3. This rearrangement joins TRBV30 to TRBJ1-3; D gene unclear. Germline CDR1 and CDR2: GTSNPN and SVGIG (reference sequence). V was shortened by 5 bases and J by 3 bases, with 8 bases between the two germline ends. This CDR3 has 12 residues. In DNA, the CDR3 is TGTGCCTGGTCCCCATTTGGAAACACCATATATTTT. Translated: CAWSPFGNTIYF.

This chain uses TRBV4-3 with TRBJ1-2; 11 nucleotides match TRBD1. V gave up 0 bases and J gave up 4 bases; unmatched junction bases: 10. The CDR3 covers 18 residues. CDR1 is LGHNA, CDR2 YSLEER, per germline. CDR3 DNA sequence: TGCGCCAGCAGCCAAGATCTCGGACAGGGGGCTGTCGGCTATGGCTACACCTTC. It translates to CASSQDLGQGAVGYGYTF.